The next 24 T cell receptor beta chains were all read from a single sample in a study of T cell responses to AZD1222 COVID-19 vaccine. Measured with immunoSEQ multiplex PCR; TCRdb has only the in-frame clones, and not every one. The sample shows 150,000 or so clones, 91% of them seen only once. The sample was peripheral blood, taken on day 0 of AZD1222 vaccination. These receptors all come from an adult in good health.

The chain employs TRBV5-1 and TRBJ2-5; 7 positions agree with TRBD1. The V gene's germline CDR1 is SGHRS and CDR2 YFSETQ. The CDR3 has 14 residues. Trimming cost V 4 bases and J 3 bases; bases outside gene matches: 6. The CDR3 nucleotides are TGCGCCAGCAGCCCACAGGGGATTAAAGAGACCCAGTACTTC. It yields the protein CASSPQGIKETQYF.

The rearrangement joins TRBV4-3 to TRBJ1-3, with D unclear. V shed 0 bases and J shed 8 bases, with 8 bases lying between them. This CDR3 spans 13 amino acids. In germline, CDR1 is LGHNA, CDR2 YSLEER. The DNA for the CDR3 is TGCGCCAGCAGCCAAGAGGCCCGGGACACCATATATTTT. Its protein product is CASSQEARDTIYF.

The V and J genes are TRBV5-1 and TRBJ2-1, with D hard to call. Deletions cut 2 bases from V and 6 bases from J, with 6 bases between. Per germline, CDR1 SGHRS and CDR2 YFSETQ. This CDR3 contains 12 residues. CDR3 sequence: CASSFGRNEQFF. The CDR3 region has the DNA TGCGCCAGCAGCTTCGGCCGCAATGAGCAGTTCTTC. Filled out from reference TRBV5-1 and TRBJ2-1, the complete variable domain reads KAGVTQTPRYLIKTRGQQVTLSCSPISGHRSVSWYQQTPGQGLQFLFEYFSETQRNKGNFPGRFSGRQFSNSRSEMNVSTLELGDSALYLCASSFGRNEQFFGPGTRLTVL.

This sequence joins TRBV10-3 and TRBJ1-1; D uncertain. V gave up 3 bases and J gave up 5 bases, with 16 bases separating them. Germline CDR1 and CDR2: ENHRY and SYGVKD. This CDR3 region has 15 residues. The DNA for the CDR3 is TGTGCCATCAGTGATTTCGGGATGGAGAGTACTGAAGCTTTCTTT. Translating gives CAISDFGMESTEAFF.

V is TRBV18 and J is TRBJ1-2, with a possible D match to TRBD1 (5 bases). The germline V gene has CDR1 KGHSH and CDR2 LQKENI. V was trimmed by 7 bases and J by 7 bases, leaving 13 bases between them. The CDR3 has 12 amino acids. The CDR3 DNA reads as TGTGCCAGCTATGCAGGGTTATCTGGCTACACCTTC. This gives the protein CASYAGLSGYTF.

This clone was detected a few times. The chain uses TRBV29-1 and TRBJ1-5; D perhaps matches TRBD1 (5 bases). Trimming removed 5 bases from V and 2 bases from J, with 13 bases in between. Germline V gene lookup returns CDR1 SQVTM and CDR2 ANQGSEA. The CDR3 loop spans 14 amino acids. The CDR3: CSVILQAGNQPQHF. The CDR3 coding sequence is TGCAGCGTTATCTTACAGGCAGGCAATCAGCCCCAGCATTTT.

The CDR3 nucleotides are TGTGCCAGCAGCCAAGCCGGACTAGCGGTTGAGCAGTTCTTC. Translated: CASSQAGLAVEQFF. J is TRBJ2-1 and V is TRBV3-1 (or the pseudogene TRBV3-2); 10 nucleotides match TRBD2. Germline V gene sequence: CDR1 LGHDT, CDR2 YNNKEL (reference sequence). This CDR3 contains 14 residues. Trimming cost V 1 base and J 9 bases; bases outside gene matches: 3.

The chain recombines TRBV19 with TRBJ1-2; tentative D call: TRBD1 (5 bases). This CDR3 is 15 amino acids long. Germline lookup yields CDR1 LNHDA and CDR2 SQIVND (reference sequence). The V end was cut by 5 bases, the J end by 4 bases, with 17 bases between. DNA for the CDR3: TGTGCCAGTAGTCCCGGGACCGTCTTAGGCTATGGCTACACCTTC. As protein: CASSPGTVLGYGYTF.

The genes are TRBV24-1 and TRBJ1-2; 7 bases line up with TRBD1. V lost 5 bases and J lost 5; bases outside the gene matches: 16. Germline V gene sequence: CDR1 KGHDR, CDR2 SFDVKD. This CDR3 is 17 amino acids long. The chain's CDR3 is CATSGRDSRLGTYGYTF. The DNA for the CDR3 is TGTGCCACCAGTGGCCGGGACAGTCGTCTCGGAACGTATGGCTACACCTTC.

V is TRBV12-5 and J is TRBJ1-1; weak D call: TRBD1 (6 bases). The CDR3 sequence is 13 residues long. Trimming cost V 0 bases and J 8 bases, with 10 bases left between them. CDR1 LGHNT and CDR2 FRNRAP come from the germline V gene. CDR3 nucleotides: TGTGCTAGTGGTTTGGTGTCGGGGGGCGAAGCTTTCTTT. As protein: CASGLVSGGEAFF.

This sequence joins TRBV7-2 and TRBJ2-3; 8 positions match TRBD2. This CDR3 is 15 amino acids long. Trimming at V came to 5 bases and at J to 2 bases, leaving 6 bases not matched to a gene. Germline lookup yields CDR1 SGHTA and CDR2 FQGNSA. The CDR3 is CASSSQTSATDTQYF. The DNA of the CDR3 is TGTGCCAGCAGCAGCCAGACTAGCGCCACAGATACGCAGTATTTT.

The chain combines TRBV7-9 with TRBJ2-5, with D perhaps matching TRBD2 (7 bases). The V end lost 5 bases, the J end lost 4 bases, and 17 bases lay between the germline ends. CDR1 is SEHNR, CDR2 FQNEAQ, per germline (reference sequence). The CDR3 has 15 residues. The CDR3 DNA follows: TGTGCCAGCAGCCCCGCCAGGGAGGGGGGAGAGACCCAGTACTTC. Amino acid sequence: CASSPAREGGETQYF.

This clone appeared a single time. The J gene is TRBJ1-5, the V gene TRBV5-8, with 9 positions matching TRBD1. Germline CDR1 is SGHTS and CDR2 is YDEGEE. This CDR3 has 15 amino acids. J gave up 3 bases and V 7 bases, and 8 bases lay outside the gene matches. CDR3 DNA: TGTGCCAGCTGGCCGGGACAGGGAATCAATCAGCCCCAGCATTTT. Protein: CASWPGQGINQPQHF.

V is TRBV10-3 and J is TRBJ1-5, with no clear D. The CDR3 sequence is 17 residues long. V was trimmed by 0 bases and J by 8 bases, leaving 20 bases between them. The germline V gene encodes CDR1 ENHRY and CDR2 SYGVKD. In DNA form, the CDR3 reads TGTGCCATCAGTGAGTCCAGCTTACGGCTACCTAGGGAGCCCCAGCATTTT. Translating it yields CAISESSLRLPREPQHF.

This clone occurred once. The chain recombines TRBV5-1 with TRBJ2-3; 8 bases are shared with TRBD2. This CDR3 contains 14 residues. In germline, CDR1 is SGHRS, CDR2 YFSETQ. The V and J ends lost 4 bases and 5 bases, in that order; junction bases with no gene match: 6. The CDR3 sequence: CASSAGLDRDTQYF. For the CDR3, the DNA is TGCGCCAGCAGCGCGGGACTAGACAGAGATACGCAGTATTTT.

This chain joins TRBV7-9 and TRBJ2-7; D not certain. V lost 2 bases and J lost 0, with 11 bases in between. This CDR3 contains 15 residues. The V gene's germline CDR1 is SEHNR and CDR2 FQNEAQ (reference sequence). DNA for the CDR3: TGTGCCAGCAGCTTACCGGATAAGAGCTCCTACGAGCAGTACTTC. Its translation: CASSLPDKSSYEQYF.

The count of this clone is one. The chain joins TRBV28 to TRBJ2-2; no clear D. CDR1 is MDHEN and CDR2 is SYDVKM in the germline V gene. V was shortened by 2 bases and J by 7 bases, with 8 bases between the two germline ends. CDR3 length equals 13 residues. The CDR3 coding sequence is TGTGCCAGCAGTTTAGATTCGGGCGGGGAGCTGTTTTTT. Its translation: CASSLDSGGELFF.

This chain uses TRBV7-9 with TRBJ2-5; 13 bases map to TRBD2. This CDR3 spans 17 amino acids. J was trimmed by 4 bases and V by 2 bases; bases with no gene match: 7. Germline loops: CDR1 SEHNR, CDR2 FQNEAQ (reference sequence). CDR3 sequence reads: CASSLTGLAGVGETQYF. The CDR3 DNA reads TGTGCCAGCAGCTTAACCGGACTAGCGGGAGTCGGAGAGACCCAGTACTTC.

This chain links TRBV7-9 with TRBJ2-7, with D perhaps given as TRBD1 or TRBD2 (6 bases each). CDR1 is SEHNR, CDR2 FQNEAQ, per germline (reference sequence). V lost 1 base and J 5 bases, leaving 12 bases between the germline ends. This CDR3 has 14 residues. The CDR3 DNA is TGTGCCAGCAGCTTAGTCGACGGGGGCGACGAGCAGTACTTC. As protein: CASSLVDGGDEQYF.

Written as DNA, the CDR3 is TGTGCCAGCATCCCAGACAGGGTAAATGGCTACACCTTC. This sequence encodes CASIPDRVNGYTF. The chain links TRBV7-9 to TRBJ1-2; 7 bases map to TRBD1. Germline V gene lookup returns CDR1 SEHNR and CDR2 FQNEAQ (reference sequence). V dropped 7 bases and J dropped 6; count of bases not matched to a gene: 8. This CDR3 has 13 amino acids.

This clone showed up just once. DNA of the CDR3: TGTGCCAGCAGCTTGTCCGGGGTACCCCTTAACACTGAAGCTTTCTTT. It translates to CASSLSGVPLNTEAFF. The genes are TRBV5-6 and TRBJ1-1; D call uncertain. V dropped 1 base and J dropped 2 bases, with 15 bases sitting between them. The CDR3 contains 16 residues. In germline, CDR1 is SGHDT, CDR2 YYEEEE.

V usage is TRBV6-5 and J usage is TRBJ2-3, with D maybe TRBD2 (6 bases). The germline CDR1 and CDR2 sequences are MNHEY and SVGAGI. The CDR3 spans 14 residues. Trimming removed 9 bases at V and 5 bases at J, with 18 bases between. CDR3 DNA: TGTGCCAGTTCATCCCCCAAGGAGGGAGATACGCAGTATTTT. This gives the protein CASSSPKEGDTQYF.

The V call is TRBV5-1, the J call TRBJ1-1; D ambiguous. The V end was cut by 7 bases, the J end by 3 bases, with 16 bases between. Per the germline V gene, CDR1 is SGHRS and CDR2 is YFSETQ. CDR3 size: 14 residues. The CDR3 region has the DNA TGCGCCAGCCTCGACCCACGTAAACACACTGAAGCTTTCTTT. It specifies CASLDPRKHTEAFF.

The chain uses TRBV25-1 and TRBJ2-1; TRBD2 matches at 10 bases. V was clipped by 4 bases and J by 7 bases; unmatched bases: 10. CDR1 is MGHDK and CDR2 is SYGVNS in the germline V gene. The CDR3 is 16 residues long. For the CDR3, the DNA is TGTGCCAGCAGTGGGTTAAGCGGGAGGGCGAGAAATGAGCAGTTCTTC. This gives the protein CASSGLSGRARNEQFF.